A single sample gave rise to the 22 T cell receptor beta chains below, sequenced in a study of Ad26.COV2.S vaccination and SARS-CoV-2 variants. Treatment: some 20 received Ad26.COV2.S at low or high dose, single or two shots; roughly five received placebo; per-sample allocation not given. Collection of samples fell on day 63 after the first vaccine or placebo injection. Some clones are missing from TCRdb's copy, which holds only in-frame ones; the method was immunoSEQ multiplex PCR. The table shows about 350,000 clones, with 80% to 90% occurring only once. Sequencing used peripheral blood, obtained in a trial of Ad26.COV2.S vaccine versus placebo. All receptors derive from a person aged 18-60 years who received the Ad26.COV2.S COVID-19 vaccine or a placebo.

The chain combines TRBV6-2 or TRBV6-3 with TRBJ2-7; TRBD1 aligns across 7 bases. Germline CDR1 reads MNHEY; CDR2 reads SVGEGT. V gave up 2 bases and J gave up 4 bases; unmatched junction bases: 5. The CDR3 contains 14 residues. CDR3 sequence reads: CASSYQGGGYEQYF. The CDR3 DNA reads as TGTGCCAGCAGTTACCAAGGGGGCGGGTACGAGCAGTACTTC.

The genes are TRBV7-2 and TRBJ1-4; maybe TRBD1 (5 bases). This CDR3 contains 15 residues. V lost 2 bases and J 4 bases, leaving 11 bases between the germline ends. The germline CDR1 and CDR2 sequences are SGHTA and FQGNSA. The CDR3 DNA reads as TGTGCCAGCAGCTTAAGGGGCTGGAATAATGAAAAACTGTTTTTT. Translating it yields CASSLRGWNNEKLFF. Full variable domain (rest looked up from reference TRBV7-2 and TRBJ1-4): GAGVSQSPSNKVTEKGKDVELRCDPISGHTALYWYRQSLGQGLEFLIYFQGNSAPDKSGLPSDRFSAERTGGSVSTLTIQRTQQEDSAVYLCASSLRGWNNEKLFFGSGTQLSVL.

The chain couples TRBV4-3 to TRBJ2-2; D unclear. Germline lookup yields CDR1 LGHNA and CDR2 YSLEER. Deletions cut 6 bases from V and 8 bases from J, with 10 bases between. This CDR3 is built from 12 residues. CDR3 DNA: TGCGCCAGCAGTCCAGACGTGGGGGAGCTGTTTTTT. This gives the protein CASSPDVGELFF.

The sample holds a few counts of this clone. This chain links TRBV5-3 with TRBJ1-2; D might be TRBD1 (6 bases). TRBV5-3 carries the ORF label, with uncertain function. This CDR3 is built from 15 residues. V lost 6 bases and J lost 4, with 19 bases in between. This CDR3 reads CARNAEGDWCYGYTF. CDR3 bases: TGTGCCAGAAACGCGGAGGGGGATTGGTGCTATGGCTACACCTTC.

The rearrangement uses TRBV10-3 and TRBJ2-3; weak D call: TRBD1 (6 bases). Germline CDR1 is ENHRY and CDR2 is SYGVKD. Trimming took off 4 bases at V and 1 base at J, with 18 bases between the two ends. This CDR3 comprises 17 residues. Here the CDR3 DNA reads TGTGCCATCAGTGGCCAGGAAAGGGGGTCGGGCACAGATACGCAGTATTTT. It yields the protein CAISGQERGSGTDTQYF.

J is TRBJ1-6 and V is TRBV7-9, with 7 bases that match TRBD1. CDR1 SEHNR and CDR2 FQNEAQ come from the germline V gene (reference sequence). The CDR3 has 15 amino acids. With 6 bases clipped from V and 7 bases from J, the junction kept 9 bases outside the gene matches. The CDR3 nucleotides are TGTGCCAGCAGGGGTACTAGGGACAGCAATTCACCCCTCCACTTT. Its protein is CASRGTRDSNSPLHF.

V gene TRBV5-8 combines with J gene TRBJ1-6; D is uncertain. This CDR3 spans 13 amino acids. CDR1 is SGHTS and CDR2 is YDEGEE in the germline V gene. The germline V and J ends were trimmed by 7 bases and 1 base, with 6 bases remaining between them. The CDR3 protein is CASGSSYNSPLHF. CDR3 in DNA: TGTGCCAGCGGCAGTTCCTATAATTCACCCCTCCACTTT.

The rearrangement uses TRBV6-5 and TRBJ1-2; D is possibly TRBD1 (5 bases). The germline CDR1 and CDR2 sequences are MNHEY and SVGAGI. Trimming stripped 7 bases from V and 7 bases from J, with 13 bases between. The CDR3 contains 12 residues. CDR3 in DNA: TGTGCCAGCACTCAACCTGGGGGTGGCTACACCTTC. Protein sequence: CASTQPGGGYTF.

V usage is TRBV7-8 and J usage is TRBJ2-3, with TRBD2 matching 7 bases. Germline V gene data show CDR1 as SGHVS and CDR2 as FQNEAQ. CDR3 length: 16 amino acids. V was clipped by 6 bases and J by 1 base; unmatched bases: 10. The CDR3 region is CASRPRLAGGTDTQYF. DNA of the CDR3: TGTGCCAGCAGGCCACGACTAGCTGGAGGCACAGATACGCAGTATTTT.

This clone was recorded a few times. The chain carries TRBV3-1 (or the pseudogene TRBV3-2) and TRBJ1-4, with D perhaps matching TRBD1 (6 bases). Germline CDR1 reads LGHDT; CDR2 reads YNNKEL (reference sequence). The ends were cut back, 4 bases at V and 4 bases at J, with 13 bases in the middle. The CDR3 runs 15 residues. CDR3 sequence: CASSPGGRDNEKLFF. The CDR3 nucleotides read TGTGCCAGCAGCCCCGGGGGCCGGGATAATGAAAAACTGTTTTTT.

V is TRBV19 and J is TRBJ2-3; maybe TRBD2 (6 bases). Per germline, CDR1 LNHDA and CDR2 SQIVND (reference sequence). The CDR3 is made up of 11 amino acids. Trimming took off 8 bases at V and 8 bases at J, with 11 bases between the two ends. The CDR3 region is CASGGSGTQYF. Written as DNA, the CDR3 is TGTGCCAGTGGGGGGTCCGGTACGCAGTATTTT.

This clone was recorded only once. This chain links TRBV19 with TRBJ1-2; the D gene is possibly TRBD1 (5 bases). The CDR3 extends over 16 amino acids. Per the germline V gene, CDR1 is LNHDA and CDR2 is SQIVND (reference sequence). Trimming took off 3 bases at V and 4 bases at J, with 18 bases between the two ends. CDR3 in amino acids: CASSIFGQGLGYGYTF. The CDR3 region has the DNA TGTGCCAGTAGTATTTTCGGTCAGGGTCTGGGCTATGGCTACACCTTC.

The chain joins TRBV3-1 (or the pseudogene TRBV3-2) to TRBJ2-5; possibly TRBD1 or TRBD2 for D (5 bases each). Trimming left V 2 bases short and J 3 bases short, with 16 bases between. Germline lookup yields CDR1 LGHDT and CDR2 YNNKEL (reference sequence). This CDR3 contains 16 residues. The CDR3 nucleotides are TGTGCCAGCAGCCAAAGCTCGGCTTTGGGGGAAGAGACCCAGTACTTC. Translation gives CASSQSSALGEETQYF.

This clone was recorded only once. Additional DNA sequences in this sample encode the identical CDR3. The chain's CDR3 is CASSVGTGDSPLHF. CDR3 nucleotide sequence: TGTGCCAGCAGCGTAGGAACAGGGGACTCACCCCTCCACTTT. The chain employs TRBV9 and TRBJ1-6, with TRBD1 matching 7 bases. The V and J ends lost 0 bases and 10 bases, in that order; junction bases with no gene match: 4. Germline V gene data show CDR1 as SGDLS and CDR2 as YYNGEE. This CDR3 is 14 amino acids long.

The V and J genes are TRBV7-8 and TRBJ2-3, with D unresolved. In germline, CDR1 is SGHVS, CDR2 FQNEAQ. V lost 3 bases, J lost 5 bases, and 6 bases lay in between. The CDR3 length is 12 residues. CDR3 loop: CASSFNRDTQYF. The CDR3 bases are TGTGCCAGCAGCTTCAATAGAGATACGCAGTATTTT. Using reference TRBV7-8 and TRBJ2-3 for the parts outside the CDR3, the full variable domain is GAGVSQSPRYKVAKRGQDVALRCDPISGHVSLFWYQQALGQGPEFLTYFQNEAQLDKSGLPSDRFFAERPEGSVSTLKIQRTQQEDSAVYLCASSFNRDTQYFGPGTRLTVL.

This clone has a single count. CDR3 sequence: CASSEIYDEQFF. CDR3 DNA: TGTGCCAGCAGCGAAATTTACGATGAGCAGTTCTTC. The chain combines TRBV11-2 with TRBJ2-1; no clear D. Trimming took 5 bases from V and 8 from J, leaving 10 bases between them. The length of the CDR3 is 12 residues. The germline V gene has CDR1 SGHAT and CDR2 FQNNGV.

This clone appeared once. Here the CDR3 reads CASGNPPPETQYF. Here the CDR3 DNA reads TGTGCCAGCGGCAATCCGCCCCCAGAGACCCAGTACTTC. The chain is built from TRBV7-9 and TRBJ2-5; no definite D call. V shed 8 bases and J shed 4 bases, with 14 bases lying between them. Germline V lookup: CDR1 SEHNR, CDR2 FQNEAQ (reference sequence). The CDR3 has 13 residues.

This chain links TRBV30 with TRBJ1-1; D is ambiguous. The CDR3 extends over 13 amino acids. V lost 3 bases and J 1 base, leaving 9 bases between the germline ends. CDR1 and CDR2 (germline): GTSNPN, SVGIG (reference sequence). As DNA, the CDR3 is TGTGCCTGGAGACTCTCAGGGAACACTGAAGCTTTCTTT. Its translation is CAWRLSGNTEAFF.

This sequence joins TRBV11-3 and TRBJ2-1; possible D gene TRBD2, 6 bases. The CDR3 runs to 14 residues. CDR1 is SGHNT, CDR2 YENEEA, per germline. The germline V and J ends were trimmed by 2 bases and 6 bases, with 11 bases remaining between them. CDR3: CASSLPLAPNEQFF. Here the CDR3 DNA reads TGTGCCAGCAGCTTACCACTAGCTCCCAATGAGCAGTTCTTC.

The J gene is TRBJ2-1, the V gene TRBV7-2; 13 bases are a match to TRBD2. The length of the CDR3 is 15 residues. Trimming cost V 3 bases and J 9 bases; bases outside gene matches: 5. Germline lookup yields CDR1 SGHTA and CDR2 FQGNSA. For the CDR3, the DNA is TGTGCCAGCAGCTTGACTAGCGGGAGGATTGGTGAGCAGTTCTTC. Residues: CASSLTSGRIGEQFF. Full variable domain (rest looked up from reference TRBV7-2 and TRBJ2-1): GAGVSQSPSNKVTEKGKDVELRCDPISGHTALYWYRQSLGQGLEFLIYFQGNSAPDKSGLPSDRFSAERTGGSVSTLTIQRTQQEDSAVYLCASSLTSGRIGEQFFGPGTRLTVL.

The gene calls are TRBV7-9 and TRBJ1-6, with D uncertain. This CDR3 region has 16 residues. Trimming pared 0 bases from V and 4 bases from J, leaving 10 bases between. The V gene's germline CDR1 is SEHNR and CDR2 FQNEAQ (reference sequence). The CDR3 is CASSLAYNRYNSPLHF. In DNA, the CDR3 is TGTGCCAGCAGCTTAGCGTATAACAGATATAATTCACCCCTCCACTTT.

Comments on this clone: A read error may produce the germline difference seen at one junction end. This rearrangement joins TRBV7-7 to TRBJ2-1; a weak D match, TRBD2 (7 bases). This CDR3 is built from 15 residues. Germline loops: CDR1 SSHAT, CDR2 FNYEAQ (reference sequence). In nucleotides, the CDR3 is TGTGCTAGCAGCTTAGGCGGGGGCCTATACAATGAGCAGTTCTTC. This gives the protein CASSLGGGLYNEQFF.